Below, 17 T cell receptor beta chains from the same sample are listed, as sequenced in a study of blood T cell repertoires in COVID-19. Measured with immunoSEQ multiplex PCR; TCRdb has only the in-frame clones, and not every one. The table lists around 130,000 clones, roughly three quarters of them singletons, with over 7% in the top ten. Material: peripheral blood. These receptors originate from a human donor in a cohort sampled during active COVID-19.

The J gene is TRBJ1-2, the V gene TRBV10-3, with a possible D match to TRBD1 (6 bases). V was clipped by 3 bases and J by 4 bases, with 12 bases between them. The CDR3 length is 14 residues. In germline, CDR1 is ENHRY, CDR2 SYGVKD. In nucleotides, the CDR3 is TGTGCCATCAGTGATCCCGACAGGTTCTATGGCTACACCTTC. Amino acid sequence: CAISDPDRFYGYTF.

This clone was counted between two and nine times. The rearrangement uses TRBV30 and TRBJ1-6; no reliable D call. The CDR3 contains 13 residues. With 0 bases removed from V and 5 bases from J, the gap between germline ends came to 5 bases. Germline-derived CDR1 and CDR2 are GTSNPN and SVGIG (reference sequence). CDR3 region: CAWSVGNNSPLHF. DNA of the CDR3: TGTGCCTGGAGTGTGGGCAATAATTCACCCCTCCACTTT.

In nucleotides, the CDR3 is TGTGCCAGCAGCCGGACAGGGGATCTCGAGCAGTACTTC. It translates to CASSRTGDLEQYF. The chain links TRBV7-9 to TRBJ2-7; 9 nucleotides line up with TRBD1. V gave up 5 bases and J gave up 6 bases; unmatched junction bases: 5. Germline assignment: CDR1 SEHNR and CDR2 FQNEAQ (reference sequence). The CDR3 consists of 13 residues.

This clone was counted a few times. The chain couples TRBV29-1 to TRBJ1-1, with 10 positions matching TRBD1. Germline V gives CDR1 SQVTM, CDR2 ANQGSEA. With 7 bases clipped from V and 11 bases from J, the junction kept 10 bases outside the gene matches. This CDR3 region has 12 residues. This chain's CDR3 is CSASRDRGTAFF. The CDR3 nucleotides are TGCAGCGCCAGCCGGGACAGGGGAACGGCTTTCTTT.

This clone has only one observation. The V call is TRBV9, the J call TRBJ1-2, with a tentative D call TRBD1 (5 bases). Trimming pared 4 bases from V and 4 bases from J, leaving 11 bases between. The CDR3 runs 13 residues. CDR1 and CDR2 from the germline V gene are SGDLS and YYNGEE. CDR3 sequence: CASSPTRGYGYTF. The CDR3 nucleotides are TGTGCCAGCAGCCCTACAAGGGGCTATGGCTACACCTTC.

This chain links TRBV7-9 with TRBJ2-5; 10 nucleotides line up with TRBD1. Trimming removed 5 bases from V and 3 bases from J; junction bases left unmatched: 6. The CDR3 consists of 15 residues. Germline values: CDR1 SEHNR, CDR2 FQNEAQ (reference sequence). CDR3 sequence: CASSTGTGEEETQYF. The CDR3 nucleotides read TGTGCCAGCAGCACAGGGACAGGGGAGGAAGAGACCCAGTACTTC.

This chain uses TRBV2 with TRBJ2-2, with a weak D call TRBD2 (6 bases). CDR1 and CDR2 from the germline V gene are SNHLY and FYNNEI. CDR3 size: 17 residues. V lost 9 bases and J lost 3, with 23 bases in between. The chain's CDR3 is CARGRPSARRDTGELFF. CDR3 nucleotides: TGTGCCAGGGGGAGGCCTAGCGCTCGGCGGGACACCGGGGAGCTGTTTTTT.

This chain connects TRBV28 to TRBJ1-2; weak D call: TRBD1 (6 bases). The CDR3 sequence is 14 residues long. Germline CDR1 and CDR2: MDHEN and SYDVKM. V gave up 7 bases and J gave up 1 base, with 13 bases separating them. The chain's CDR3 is CASIRAGDNYGYTF. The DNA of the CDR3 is TGTGCCAGCATCAGGGCAGGGGATAACTATGGCTACACCTTC.

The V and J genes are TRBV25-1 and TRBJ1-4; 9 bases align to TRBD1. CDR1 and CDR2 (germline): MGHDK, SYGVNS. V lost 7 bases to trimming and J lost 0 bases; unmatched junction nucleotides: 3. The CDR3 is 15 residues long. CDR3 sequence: CASNRQGATNEKLFF. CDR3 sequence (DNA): TGTGCCAGCAATAGACAGGGGGCAACTAATGAAAAACTGTTTTTT.

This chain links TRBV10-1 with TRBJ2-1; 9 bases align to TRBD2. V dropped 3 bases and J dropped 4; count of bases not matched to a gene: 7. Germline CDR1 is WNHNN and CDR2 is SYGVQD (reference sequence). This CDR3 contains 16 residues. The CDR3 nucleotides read TGCGCCAGCAGTGAAGTAGCGGGGGCCCTATACAATGAGCAGTTCTTC. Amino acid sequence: CASSEVAGALYNEQFF.

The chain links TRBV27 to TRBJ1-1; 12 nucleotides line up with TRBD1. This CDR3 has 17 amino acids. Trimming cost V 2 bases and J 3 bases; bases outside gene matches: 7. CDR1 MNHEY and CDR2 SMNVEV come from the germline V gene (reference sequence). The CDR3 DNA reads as TGTGCCAGCAGTTTACGGGGACAGGGGGCTGGGGACACTGAAGCTTTCTTT. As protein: CASSLRGQGAGDTEAFF.

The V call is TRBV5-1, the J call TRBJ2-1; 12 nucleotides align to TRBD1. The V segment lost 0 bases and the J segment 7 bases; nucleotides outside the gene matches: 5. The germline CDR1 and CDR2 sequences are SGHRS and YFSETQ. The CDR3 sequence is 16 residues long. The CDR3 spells CASSLEGTGGKNEQFF. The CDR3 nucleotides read TGCGCCAGCAGCTTGGAAGGGACAGGGGGCAAAAATGAGCAGTTCTTC.

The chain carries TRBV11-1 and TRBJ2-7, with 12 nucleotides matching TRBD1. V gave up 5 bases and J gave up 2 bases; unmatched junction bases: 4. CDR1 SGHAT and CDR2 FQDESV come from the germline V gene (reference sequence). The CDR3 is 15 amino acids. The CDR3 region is CASSPRDRGPYEQYF. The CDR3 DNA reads TGTGCCAGCAGCCCGCGGGACAGGGGGCCCTACGAGCAGTACTTC. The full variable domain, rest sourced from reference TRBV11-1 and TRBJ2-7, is EAEVAQSPRYKITEKSQAVAFWCDPISGHATLYWYRQILGQGPELLVQFQDESVVDDSQLPKDRFSAERLKGVDSTLKIQPAELGDSAMYLCASSPRDRGPYEQYFGPGTRLTVT.

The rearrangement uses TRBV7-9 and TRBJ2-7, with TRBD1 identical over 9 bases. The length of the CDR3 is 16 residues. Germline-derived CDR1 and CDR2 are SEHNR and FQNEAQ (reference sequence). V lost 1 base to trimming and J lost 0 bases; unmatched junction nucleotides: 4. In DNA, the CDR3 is TGTGCCAGCAGCTTAGAGGGACAGGGAAGCTCCTACGAGCAGTACTTC. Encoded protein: CASSLEGQGSSYEQYF.

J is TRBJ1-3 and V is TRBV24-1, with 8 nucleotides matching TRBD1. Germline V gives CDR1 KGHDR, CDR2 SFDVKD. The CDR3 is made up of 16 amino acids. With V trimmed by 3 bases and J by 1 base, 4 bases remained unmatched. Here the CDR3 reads CATSDRTGLSGNTIYF. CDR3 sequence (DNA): TGTGCCACCAGTGATCGGACAGGGTTGTCTGGAAACACCATATATTTT.

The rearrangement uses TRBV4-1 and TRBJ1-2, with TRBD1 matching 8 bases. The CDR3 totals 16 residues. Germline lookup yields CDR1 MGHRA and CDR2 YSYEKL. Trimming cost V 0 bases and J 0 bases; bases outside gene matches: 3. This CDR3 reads CASSQDRDRSNYGYTF. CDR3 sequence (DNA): TGCGCCAGCAGCCAAGATAGGGACAGGTCTAACTATGGCTACACCTTC.

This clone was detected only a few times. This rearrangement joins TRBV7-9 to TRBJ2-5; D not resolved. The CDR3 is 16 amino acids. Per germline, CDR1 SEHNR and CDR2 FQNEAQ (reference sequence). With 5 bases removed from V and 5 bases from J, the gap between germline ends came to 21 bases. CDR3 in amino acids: CASSPHSRLNGETQYF. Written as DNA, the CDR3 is TGTGCCAGCAGCCCCCACAGCAGGCTAAATGGTGAGACCCAGTACTTC.